These T cell receptor beta chains were read from a single sample in a study of beta chain features in type 1 diabetes. The repertoire was sequenced with immunoSEQ multiplex PCR; TCRdb's copy has only in-frame clones and lacks some. The sample contains hundreds of thousands of clones, less than 15% of which appear only once. The sequencing sample was made of naive CD4+ T cells from blood. These receptors were obtained from a woman in her 40s in good health. CDR3s include the opening cysteine and the closing phenylalanine or tryptophan.

j_call | v_call | cdr3_length | cdr3_aa
- | TRBV5-1 | 13 | CARTSDRFYEQYF
TRBJ1-5 | TRBV18 | 13 | CASSPTGEQPQHF
TRBJ2-7 | TRBV19 | 16 | CASSNRGQSPWDEQYF
TRBJ2-3 | TRBV7-2 | 14 | CASILGLGPDTQYF
TRBJ1-1 | TRBV2 | 15 | CASSESPGVRGEAFF
TRBJ1-2 | TRBV7-2 | 15 | CASSPGMTGGKGYTF
TRBJ2-5 | TRBV5-4 | 17 | CASSRGTGDRRGETQYF
TRBJ2-1 | TRBV28 | 15 | CASSSPGGNRDEQFF
TRBJ2-1 | TRBV11-2 | 15 | CASSHPKWTGRRQFF
TRBJ2-1 | TRBV5-1 | 19 | CASSSGLAGYLSSYNEQFF
TRBJ1-2 | TRBV11-2 | 15 | CASSSLGGQTYGYTF
TRBJ1-1 | TRBV29-1 | 14 | CSVLRTGRNTEAFF
TRBJ1-3 | TRBV7-8 | 15 | CASSFGVTPGNTIYF
TRBJ2-2 | TRBV4-1 | 17 | CASSLQTGARGTGELFF
TRBJ2-2 | TRBV19 | 16 | CASSPQGGLGTGELFF
TRBJ2-1 | TRBV5-1 | 16 | CASSLAPGLATHEQFF
TRBJ1-2 | TRBV4-3 | 16 | CASSQDHRETNYGYTF
TRBJ1-1 | TRBV5-1 | 13 | CASSGLGENEAFF
TRBJ1-5 | TRBV7-2 | 16 | CASSFHGGRFNQPQHF
TRBJ2-5 | TRBV6-6 | 14 | CASRETGKAETQYF
TRBJ1-1 | TRBV19 | 14 | CASSIVEQNTEAFF
TRBJ2-2 | TRBV14 | 14 | CASSLDWDTGELFF
TRBJ1-2 | TRBV7-9 | 16 | CASSSRAGGEDYGYTF
TRBJ2-1 | TRBV28 | 12 | CASSLAAAQQFF